This record looks at one TCR beta chain sequence and its context. This sample was included in a study of PD-L1 blockade in urothelial cancer. Time point indicated: pretreatment peripheral blood. The junction had 7 bases not matched to a gene; V was cut back by 3 bases and J by 5 bases. CDR3 size: 15 residues. The V gene's germline CDR1 is SGDLS and CDR2 YYNGEE. Sequenced by immunoSEQ multiplex PCR; TCRdb stores in-frame clones only, minus some. Here the sample spans roughly 30,000 clones, roughly 84% being singletons. The chain carries TRBV9 and TRBJ2-5, with TRBD2 matching over 10 bases. The receptor was isolated from a man in his sixties with urothelial cancer. Sample: PBMCs, taken around atezolizumab (anti-PD-L1) treatment. CDR3 protein: CASSARTSGTETQYF. The DNA of the CDR3 is TGTGCCAGCAGCGCCCGAACTAGCGGGACTGAGACCCAGTACTTC.